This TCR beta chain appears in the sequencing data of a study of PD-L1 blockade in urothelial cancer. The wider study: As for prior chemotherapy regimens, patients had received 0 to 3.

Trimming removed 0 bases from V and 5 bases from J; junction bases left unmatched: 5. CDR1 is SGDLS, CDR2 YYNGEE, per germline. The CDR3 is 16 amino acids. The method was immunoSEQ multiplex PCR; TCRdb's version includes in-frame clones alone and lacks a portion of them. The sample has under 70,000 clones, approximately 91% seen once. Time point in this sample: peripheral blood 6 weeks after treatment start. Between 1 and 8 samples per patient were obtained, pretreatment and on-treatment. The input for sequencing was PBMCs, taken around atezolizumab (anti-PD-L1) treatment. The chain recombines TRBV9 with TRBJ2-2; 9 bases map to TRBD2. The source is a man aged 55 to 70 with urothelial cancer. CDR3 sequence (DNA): TGTGCCAGCAGCGTAGTTCTAGCGGGAAGTACCGGGGAGCTGTTTTTT. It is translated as CASSVVLAGSTGELFF.